The entry below describes one T cell receptor beta chain. Per the original methods: Amplification from reference gene primers served as the basis for estimated nucleated cell counts. Some clones are missing from TCRdb's copy, which holds only in-frame ones; the method was immunoSEQ multiplex PCR. The DNA gave D and trimming, while V, J and clone size come from that table. Here the sample spans about 58,000 clones, under 90% being singletons. The CDR3 is 14 residues long. The V gene end was trimmed by 4 bases and the J gene end by 2 bases; junction bases not matched to a gene: 5. CDR1 and CDR2 from the germline V gene are LGHDT and YNNKEL (reference sequence). The data derive from a study of blood T cell repertoires in COVID-19. Study overall: COVID-19 samples, acute and convalescent, were from the United States, Italy and Spain. PBMCs, B-cell-depleted T cells, or T cells were the source of the cDNA or gDNA that made up the material.

The sequence was collected from a man aged 40-55 years with active COVID-19. What was sequenced was peripheral blood. The chain joins TRBV3-1 (or the pseudogene TRBV3-2) to TRBJ2-7; 7 positions match TRBD2. CDR3 sequence reads: CASSLRAGPYEQYF. The CDR3 nucleotides are TGTGCCAGCAGCCTCCGAGCGGGACCCTACGAGCAGTACTTC.